The entry below describes one TCR beta chain. The specificity of this receptor is unknown. Base qualities are not provided; no much larger clone lies one nucleotide away. The immunoSEQ kit was used, according to the manufacturer's recommendations, to generate TCR beta libraries from genomic DNA. To prepare the libraries, a first multiplex PCR with proprietary primers was run, followed by a second PCR that added unique barcodes, and a bead cleanup was done after each round. Each sample batch included a kit-provided positive control reaction and a negative control reaction. The final libraries were assessed on an Agilent 4200 TapeStation D1000 ScreenTape, pooled by volume, and quantified by qPCR. Sequencing was performed on an Illumina NextSeq500 using a MidOutput 150-cycle cartridge, with 156 Read1 cycles, 15 Index1 cycles, and the kit custom primers. The pooled library was loaded at roughly 0.93 pM, with a roughly 20% PhiX control spiked in. On the authors' methods: Vendor-processed data were analyzed in R, and a clonotype was defined as all T cells sharing the same CDR3 nucleotide sequence. For clone abundance analyses, frequencies were normalized to the 10,000 most abundant clones in each sample. Before analysis, public T cell clones were removed, and these numbered fewer than six per sample on average. An abundance difference of at least 32-fold between compartments was the criterion for calling clonotypes tumor-enriched or baseline blood-enriched. Clonotypes expanded or contracted between blood time points were identified with a beta-binomial differential abundance model. Similarity between tumor and blood repertoires was quantified using the Baroni-Urbani and Buser coefficient, and groups were compared with two-tailed Wilcoxon tests in R. TCRdb retrieved this table from immuneACCESS and kept in-frame rearrangements only. Not all clones are present; in checked studies, unresolved V genes account for under half, and no reason is known for the remainder. D and trimming come from the DNA, and the V and J calls and clone size come from that table. Within this sample are about 150,000 clones, with over 80% of them counted one time only. Roughly 13% of the sample goes to the ten largest clones.

This specimen comes from a study of radiation and T cells in renal cell carcinoma (dated by TCRdb to between 2020 and 2021). With respect to the entire study: Samples were obtained from a clinical trial, in which 15 Gy stereotactic body radiation therapy was delivered to primary renal cell carcinomas and nephrectomy was performed 4 weeks later. A total of fewer than 55 samples underwent TCR beta sequencing, made up of about 25 tumors and some 27 peripheral blood samples. Across all 50 or so samples, under 4,500,000 unique CDR3 nucleotide sequences, encoding about 3,000,000 unique CDR3 amino acid sequences, were identified. Results the study describes overall, beyond this receptor: With a single-armed trial design, the study had no way to address how radiation dose or scheduling affects the TCR repertoire. An increase in top tumor clonotypes in blood was observed from baseline to 2 weeks post-radiation, followed by contraction by 4 weeks, which was taken to suggest transient expansion of tumor-resident clones. Changes in the blood repertoire were not tracked past 4 weeks after treatment. No pretreatment tumor biopsies were available, so the baseline intratumoral presence of clonotypes could not be determined.

Per the publication, the time point label means: blood 2 weeks post-SBRT. The sample's treatment or condition label, in plain terms: 15 Gy SBRT to primary tumor, nephrectomy 4 weeks later. To follow tumor-enriched clonotypes, peripheral blood was collected serially from radiation-treated patients at baseline and again at 2 weeks and 4 weeks after SBRT. Every patient's renal cell carcinoma showed clear cell pathology. The QIAamp DNA Blood Mini Kit (Qiagen) was used to prepare genomic DNA for TCR sequencing. Samples were included in the analyses only if all quality control checks were passed. V is cut back by 4 bases and J by 5 bases, with 7 bases in the junction unmatched. Spanning cysteine to phenylalanine, the CDR3 consists of 17 amino acids. Left in the record is the CDR3 DNA by itself, 51 bases read in frame from the first base. Per the germline V gene (reference sequence), LNHNV is the CDR1 and YYDKDF is the CDR2.

The receptor comes from a woman aged 50 to 65 with renal cell carcinoma. The source material was blood, sampled from a patient whose treatment included radiotherapy and nephrectomy. The chain is made from TRBV15 and TRBJ2-2, with 13 bases aligning to TRBD2. The sequenced DNA is TGTGCCACCAGCATCTCCGGGACTAGCGGGGCTACCGGGGAGCTGTTTTTT. Translated, it gives CATSISGTSGATGELFF.